Sequencing of this TCR beta chain was carried out in a study of identical twins. MiXCR was run by TCRdb on the 5' RACE reads, yielding one entry per CDR3 protein. The table shows about 450,000 distinct CDR3 sequences, with 18% occurring only once. V was pared by 4 bases and J by 9 bases, with 12 bases of the junction left unmatched. The germline V gene has CDR1 SGHKS and CDR2 YYEKEE (reference sequence). This CDR3 spans 15 amino acids. The source material was naive T cells sorted from blood. The J gene is TRBJ2-1, the V gene TRBV5-5, with 8 bases matching TRBD2. The source of this sequence is a man in his forties or fifties in good health. CDR3 amino acids: CASSAPGGSSGEQFF. As DNA, the CDR3 is TGTGCCAGCAGCGCTCCGGGAGGGTCGAGTGGTGAGCAGTTCTTC.